The 3 T cell receptor beta chains reported below all come from one sample, sequenced in a study of ipilimumab plus nivolumab after autologous stem cell transplantation. Assay used: immunoSEQ multiplex PCR; TCRdb lists only in-frame clones, some missing. The sample includes over 75,000 clones, 83% seen only once; the top ten take 2% to 2.5%. The sequencing used PBMCs, collected in a trial of ipilimumab plus nivolumab as post-transplant consolidation. These TCRs come from a male donor with diffuse large B-cell lymphoma.

This clone has more than one count but fewer than ten. The rearrangement links TRBV7-2 to TRBJ2-5, with TRBD1 matching 8 bases. Germline assignment: CDR1 SGHTA and CDR2 FQGNSA. The V and J ends lost 4 bases and 5 bases, in that order; junction bases with no gene match: 9. This CDR3 spans 15 amino acids. The CDR3 sequence: CASSSGQGWVETQYF. The CDR3 coding sequence is TGTGCCAGCAGCTCTGGACAGGGATGGGTGGAGACCCAGTACTTC.

V gene TRBV5-1 combines with J gene TRBJ2-2; TRBD1 matches at 9 bases. J gave up 2 bases and V 5 bases, and 13 bases lay outside the gene matches. CDR1 SGHRS and CDR2 YFSETQ come from the germline V gene. CDR3 size: 18 residues. CDR3 residues: CASRSDNRDRDNTGELFF. CDR3 in DNA: TGCGCCAGCAGATCCGACAACCGGGACAGGGACAACACCGGGGAGCTGTTTTTT.

This clone was found once. This chain uses TRBV5-1 with TRBJ1-3; 8 bases map to TRBD1. Germline-derived CDR1 and CDR2 are SGHRS and YFSETQ. The V and J ends lost 0 bases and 7 bases, in that order; junction bases with no gene match: 0. This CDR3 has 13 amino acids. CDR3 bases: TGCGCCAGCAGCTTGGGACAGGGGAACACCATATATTTT. Its protein product is CASSLGQGNTIYF.